This TCR beta chain was observed in a study of T-cell reconstitution after alpha-beta-depleted transplantation in children listed by TCRdb under 2016. With respect to the entire study: Using TCR repertoire profiling, the study quantitatively followed how T-cell immune reconstitution unfolded in children after TCRalphabeta/CD19-depleted allogeneic hematopoietic cell transplantation. Here is what the overall study found, with its caveats: The apparently early alphabetaT-cell count recovery about two months after transplant was reportedly dependent on only several hundred rapidly expanded clones derived from non-depleted graft cells. Over the following months the frequencies of hyperexpanded clones went down, and after one year T-cell counts and TCRbeta diversity were mostly credited to newly produced T cells. In some patients, high TCRbeta diversity at day 60 was attributed to recipient T cells and intrathymic progenitors that had survived conditioning.

The method was PCR. Sequencing relied on an Illumina HiSeq 2500. To normalize quantification of the TCRbeta repertoire, the TCR libraries were built with molecular barcoding that relied on unique molecular identifiers. The raw public reads went through TCRdb reprocessing: fastp at Q25, MiXCR clone calling, in-frame beta chains kept. A single entry per CDR3 protein holds the most common genes and DNA from its merged rows. Present in this sample are 280,000 or so distinct CDR3 sequences, 9.5% to 13% of which were seen just once. The ten top clones hold around 22% of the sample. This clonotype was picked up many times. Its antigen is still unknown. Per-nucleotide qualities are absent, and no much larger clonotype sits a single base away. The CDR3, from cysteine to phenylalanine, totals 11 residues. CDR3 DNA only is kept here, 33 bases in frame from base 1. Relative to germline, V is 3 bases shorter and J is 2 bases shorter, with 2 bases between their ends. Looking up the germline V gene yields CDR1 ENHRY and CDR2 SYGVKD.

The meaning of the sample's treatment or condition label: allogeneic hematopoietic cell transplantation with graft depleted of TCRalphabeta T cells and CD19 B cells. The transplant recipients were children given TCRalphabeta/CD19-depleted allogeneic hematopoietic cell grafts. Material: peripheral blood, obtained 180 days after TCRalphabeta/CD19-depleted stem cell transplant. The chain is encoded by TRBV10-3 joined to TRBJ2-7, with the D segment identity uncertain. The receptor was isolated from a male patient between 2 and 10 years old who had a stem cell transplant for chronic granulomatous disease, so the T cells may come from the graft donor. The CDR3 reads as follows: CAISEAYEQYF. In nucleotides, the sequence is TGTGCCATCAGTGAAGCCTACGAGCAGTACTTC.